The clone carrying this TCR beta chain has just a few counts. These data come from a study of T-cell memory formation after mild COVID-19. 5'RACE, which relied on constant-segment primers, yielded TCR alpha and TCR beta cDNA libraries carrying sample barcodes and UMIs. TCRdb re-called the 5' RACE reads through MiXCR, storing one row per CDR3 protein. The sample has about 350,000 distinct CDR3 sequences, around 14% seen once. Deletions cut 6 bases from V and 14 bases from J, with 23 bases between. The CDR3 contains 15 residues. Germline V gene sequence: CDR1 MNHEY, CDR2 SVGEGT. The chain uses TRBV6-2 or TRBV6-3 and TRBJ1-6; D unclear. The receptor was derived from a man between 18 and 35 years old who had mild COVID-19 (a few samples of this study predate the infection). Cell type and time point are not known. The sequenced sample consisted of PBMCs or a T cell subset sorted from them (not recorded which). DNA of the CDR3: TGTGCCAGCAGCCCCGAGGAGGGCTACTTTCAATCCCTCCACTTT. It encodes CASSPEEGYFQSLHF.